This TCR beta chain was sequenced during a study of cytomegalovirus exposure and HLA in healthy donors. Points from the study as a whole: V- and J-gene trimming of TCR beta was linked (in a later analysis) to a missense DCLRE1C variant.

The PCR had 60 Vbeta and 13 Jbeta primers. TCRdb's copy holds only in-frame clones and misses some; the assay was immunoSEQ multiplex PCR. This table has some 100,000 clones, approximately 80% appearing once. Comment on this clone: No antigen is known for it.

This CDR3 is 17 amino acids long. CDR1 and CDR2 (germline): SGHRS, YFSETQ. The V segment lost 0 bases and the J segment 3 bases; nucleotides outside the gene matches: 6. The sequence came from a man aged 50-59 years in good health and CMV-seropositive. The chain uses TRBV5-1 and TRBJ1-2; 12 positions match TRBD1. The specimen sequenced was PBMCs. The CDR3 nucleotides read TGCGCCAGCAGCTTGGCCCTGGGACAGGGGGCAGACTATGGCTACACCTTC. Encoded protein: CASSLALGQGADYGYTF.